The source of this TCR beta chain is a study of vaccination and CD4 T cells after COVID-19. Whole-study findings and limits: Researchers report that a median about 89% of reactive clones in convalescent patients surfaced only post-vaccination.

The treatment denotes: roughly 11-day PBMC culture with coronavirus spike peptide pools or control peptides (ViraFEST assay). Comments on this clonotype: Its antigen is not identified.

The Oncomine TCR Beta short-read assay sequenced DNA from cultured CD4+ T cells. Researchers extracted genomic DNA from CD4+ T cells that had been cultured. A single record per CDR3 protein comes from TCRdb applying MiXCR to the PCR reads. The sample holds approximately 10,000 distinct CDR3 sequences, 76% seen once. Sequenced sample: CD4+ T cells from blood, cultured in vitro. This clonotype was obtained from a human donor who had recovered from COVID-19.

CDR3 protein: CASSWTGVQETQYF. The CDR3 DNA is TGCGCCAGCAGCTGGACAGGGGTGCAAGAGACCCAGTACTTC. This sequence joins TRBV5-1 and TRBJ2-5; 9 bases agree with TRBD1. Germline CDR1 reads SGHRS; CDR2 reads YFSETQ. Losses at the gene ends were 3 bases for V and 2 bases for J; bases not matched to a gene: 2. This CDR3 is built from 14 residues.